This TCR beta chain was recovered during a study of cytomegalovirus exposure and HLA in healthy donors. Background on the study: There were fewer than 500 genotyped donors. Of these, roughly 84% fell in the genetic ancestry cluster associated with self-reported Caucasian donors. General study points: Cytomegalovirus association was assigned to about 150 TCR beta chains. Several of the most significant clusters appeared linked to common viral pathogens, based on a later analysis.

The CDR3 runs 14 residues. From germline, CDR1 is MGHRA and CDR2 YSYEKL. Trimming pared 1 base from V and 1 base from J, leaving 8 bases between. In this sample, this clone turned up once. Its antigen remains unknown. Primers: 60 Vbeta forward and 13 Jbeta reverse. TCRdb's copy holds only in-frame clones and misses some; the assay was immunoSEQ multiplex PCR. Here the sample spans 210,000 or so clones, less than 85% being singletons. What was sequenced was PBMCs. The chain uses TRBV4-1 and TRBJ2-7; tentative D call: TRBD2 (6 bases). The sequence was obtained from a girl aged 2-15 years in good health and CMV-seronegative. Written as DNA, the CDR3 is TGCGCCAGCAGCCAAGGGGGGACTTCCTACGAGCAGTACTTC. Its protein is CASSQGGTSYEQYF.